This entry concerns a single T cell receptor beta chain. Its recognized antigen is unknown. The sample holds no much larger clone one base away, and base qualities are not on file. This record comes from a study of cytomegalovirus exposure and HLA in healthy donors (dated by TCRdb to between 2016 and 2019). The study in broad terms: According to an earlier analysis of a few hundred of the donors, some 170 million T cells yielded 95 million to 140 million unique TCR beta sequences and about 280 Gb of sequence data. An early release that covered approximately 600 HLA-typed donors contained about 300 gigabases of sequencing data and tens of millions of unique TCR sequences. Of the approximately 400 genotyped donors, approximately 83% fell in the genetic ancestry cluster associated with self-reported Caucasian donors. The study aimed to test whether cataloging public T cell receptors could reveal signatures of past pathogen exposure. The study used immunosequencing to profile the T cell repertoires of around 600 subjects and linked those repertoires to cytomegalovirus serostatus. Along with the approximately 670-subject first cohort, a separate validation cohort of 120 different subjects was used. The study combined high-throughput TCR immunosequencing, statistical association of individual TCRs with disease status, and machine learning to predict cytomegalovirus infection status. To study patterns of TCR occurrence, a later analysis re-analyzed previously published TCR beta repertoires from hundreds of donors and added high-resolution HLA genotyping. The later analysis used no new phenotypic data to find candidate immune exposures, relying instead on TCR beta sequences and their occurrence across donors. An earlier analysis of about 600 of the donors used high-throughput TCR beta sequencing to judge whether each TCR beta V gene segment behaved as functional or pseudogenic. Donor age, sex, ethnicity and CMV serostatus were compiled together with the repertoire data. In a later genetic analysis, genome-wide SNP genotypes for about three fifths of the roughly 670 donors were used, and that subset was treated as a discovery cohort. Every discovery cohort repertoire had been produced on one sequencing platform. HLA typing covered class I and class II loci at four-digit resolution. The number of typed donors differed by locus: roughly 620-640 for A, B, C, DRB1 and DQB1; 500 to 550 for DQA1; 600 to 610 for DPA1; and some 450 for DPB1. Because of strong linkage in the cohort, roughly five DR-DQ haplotypes were treated as single units for association and clustering. Across about 370 genotyped donors of the cohort, an average of roughly 250,000 unique TCR beta nucleotide sequences per donor were sequenced, and roughly 20% of those sequences were non-productive.

Results and caveats for the whole study, not just this receptor: According to a later analysis, parvovirus B19, influenza, CMV and Epstein-Barr virus appeared linked to several top co-occurrence clusters. Linkage disequilibrium might explain the correlated functional status among segregating V segments, but an unknown experimental factor could not be ruled out. In both the original and validation cohorts, the classifier was reported to diagnose cytomegalovirus status with high specificity and sensitivity. In a later genetic analysis, a missense DCLRE1C variant was associated with V-gene and J-gene trimming of TCR beta chains, and the association was replicated in an independent cohort. A few of the identified cytomegalovirus-associated TCR beta chains were confirmed in vitro to be specific for cytomegalovirus antigens. An earlier analysis of 450 to 750 of the donors showed that most TCR beta V segments appeared in productive rearrangements either about 87% or about 30% of the time, which broadly matched IMGT annotations. HLA typing was unavailable for some donors at each locus, so association tests used only the typed subset. Only TCR beta chains were sequenced in this cohort, and the absence of alpha or paired-chain data limited detectable features. The study gave a list of 150 to 200 TCR beta chains associated with cytomegalovirus. Across donors, most TCR sequences were observed very rarely, whereas some public TCRs were present in many individuals. In a later analysis, TCR association rates were found to vary across HLA loci, with the most associated TCRs seen for DRB1 alleles and the fewest for HLA-C alleles. The authors suggested that the approach could potentially be generalized to other disease states and immunological phenotypes. Specific HLA alleles were associated with over 15,000 TCR beta sequences at a false discovery rate of 0.05 in a later analysis. A further reported finding was that TCR beta sequences accurately predicted the HLA-A and HLA-B alleles for most subjects in the first cohort. According to a later analysis, most CMV-associated TCR beta chains appeared to be HLA-restricted, and the HLA associations seemed to be driven largely by CMV exposure. Some IMGT-functional V segments, including TRBV6-2 and TRBV6-3, could not be distinguished by the 87-base-pair reads and were therefore excluded. In a later analysis, HLA-associated TCR beta chains were found to be more clonally expanded and to have lower generation probabilities than equally common non-associated chains. According to a later genetic analysis, donors in an Asian-associated ancestry cluster had fewer N-insertions in productive TCRs than the approximately 650-donor mean. Roughly uniform sequencing depth across donors was assumed in presence/absence analyses, although this assumption may not hold. When HLA alleles, especially DR and DQ, strongly co-occurred, TCR associations were difficult to assign to individual alleles. The earlier analysis of some 560 of the donors excluded roughly 16 rarely observed V segments, including chromosome 9 orphons, because counts were too low. A group of highly shared sequence variants was considered likely to be a technical artifact of the sequencing pipeline. The only immune exposure information available for the cohort was CMV serostatus.

The cohort was made up of hundreds of healthy bone marrow donors. Cohort members were all nominally healthy when sampled, although unrecorded immune exposures were likely present. The donor was CMV seronegative and belonged to the group of 350 or so seronegative cohort members. A peripheral blood sample was collected from each donor, and TCR beta sequencing was performed on peripheral blood mononuclear cells. The Qiagen DNeasy Blood Extraction Kit was used to extract genomic DNA from the blood cell samples. Including the terminal cysteine and phenylalanine, the CDR3 comprises 14 residues. CDR3 DNA is the only sequence kept; it has 42 bases, read in frame from the first base. CDR1 SEHNR and CDR2 FQNEAQ are derived from the germline V gene (reference sequence). Relative to germline, V is 3 bases shorter and J is 1 base shorter, with 6 bases between their ends. The protocol used for the library was the immunoSEQ multiplex PCR assay. The multiplex PCR relied on a mix of 60 forward primers for TCR Vbeta segments and 13 reverse primers for TCR Jbeta segments. The CDR3 region of rearranged TCR beta genes was amplified from genomic DNA with a multiplex PCR assay. The amplified TCR beta libraries were sequenced on the Illumina HiSeq System as 87-base-pair reads. Per the authors' processing: Across the 500 to 850 repertoires, a later analysis counted roughly 84 million unique TCR beta chains, approximately 12 million of which were shared by at least two donors. Raw reads were error-corrected and collapsed into unique sequences by a nearest-neighbor algorithm in which closely related sequences were merged to remove PCR and sequencing errors. CDR3 sequences were aligned to IMGT reference sequences to assign V, D and J gene segments. For a sequence to be retained, a match of at least six nucleotides to both a V gene segment and a J gene segment was required. Rearrangements were classified as productive when the CDR3 lacked stop codons and remained in frame with V and J, and all other rearrangements were classified as non-productive. Following IMGT convention, CDR3 was defined as the stretch from the second conserved V-encoded cysteine up to the conserved J-encoded phenylalanine. In an earlier analysis of around 640 of the donors, sequences lacking an unambiguous match to a single V gene segment were excluded. An earlier analysis of about 600 of the donors called V segments functional above 56.7% productive rearrangements and segregating when the between-donor standard deviation exceeded 5%. A statistical classification framework was developed to diagnose cytomegalovirus status using the catalog of TCR beta chain sequences. V and J gene assignment, in a later analysis, came from comparing TCR nucleotide sequences with IMGT/GENE-DB human TR gene sequences. In a later analysis, CDR3 sequences and most-parsimonious VDJ recombination scenarios were assigned using the TCRdist pipeline. In a later analysis, every TCR beta chain was defined by the combination of its CDR3 amino acid sequence and its V-gene family, and reads without a unique V-gene family were dropped. To address suspected cross-contamination and a sequencing artifact, a later analysis removed roughly 640 highly shared, low-generation-probability nucleotide sequences. A later analysis calculated a clonal expansion index for each public chain from normalized within-repertoire ranks of inferred template counts. A later analysis computed generation probabilities with a VDJ recombination model fitted to out-of-frame rearrangements, and checked the results against IGoR. In a later analysis, TCR-TCR, TCR-HLA and TCR-CMV co-occurrence was scored with hypergeometric tests, and a repertoire-size bias correction was applied to TCR pairs. False discovery rates were estimated in a later analysis by permuting HLA or CMV assignments 20 times. In a later analysis, co-occurring TCRs were grouped using DBSCAN, and TCRdist sequence similarity was added for clustering within HLA-allele-positive subsets. Co-occurrence clustering excluded repertoires with fewer than 30,000 or more than 120,000 public chains, plus five with anomalous nucleotide sharing. Sourced from immuneACCESS, this table was stored by TCRdb with only in-frame sequences that have V and J called. A share of the clones is absent; for the studies checked, an unresolved V gene accounts for under half, and the remainder has no known explanation. That table furnishes V, J and clone size, whereas the DNA furnished D and trimming. The sample table shows over 150,000 clones, and around 80% are seen once. The ten largest clonotypes hold approximately 2.4% of the sample.

The sample consisted of PBMCs. Recombination joined TRBV7-9 with TRBJ2-2; the D gene identity is not certain. The sequence was collected from a male donor in good health and CMV-seronegative. The DNA reads as follows: TGTGCCAGCAGCTTTCGGAGGAACACCGGGGAGCTGTTTTTT. Its protein is CASSFRRNTGELFF. Extended through the reference TRBV7-9 and TRBJ2-2 proteins, this CDR3 yields the full variable domain: DTGVSQNPRHKITKRGQNVTFRCDPISEHNRLYWYRQTLGQGPEFLTYFQNEAQLEKSRLLSDRFSAERPKGSFSTLEIQRTEQGDSAMYLCASSFRRNTGELFFGEGSRLTVL.